These T cell receptor beta chains were read from a single sample in a study of PD-L1 blockade in urothelial cancer. The table came from immunoSEQ multiplex PCR; TCRdb's copy has only in-frame clones and leaves some out. Among fewer than 95,000 clones listed, roughly 84% were seen once. This sample comprised PBMCs, obtained around atezolizumab (anti-PD-L1) treatment. The receptors derive from a man aged 60 to 69 with urothelial cancer. The CDR3 runs from the conserved cysteine through the conserved F or W. The D gene is left open where the match is weak. The listing skips clone size in some rows; elsewhere it reads once, few, many or a size class.

j_gene: TRBJ2-3; v_gene: TRBV5-4; abundance: once; len: 17; d_gene: TRBD2; CDR3nt: TGTGCCAGCAGCTTTGCTAGCGGGGGGTCGTGGACAGATACGCAGTATTTT; CDR3aa: CASSFASGGSWTDTQYF
j_gene: TRBJ1-1; v_gene: TRBV7-9; abundance: few; len: 15; d_gene: TRBD1; CDR3nt: TGTGCCAGCAGGTCCACAGGGGCTTCGAACACTGAAGCTTTCTTT; CDR3aa: CASRSTGASNTEAFF
j_gene: TRBJ1-4; v_gene: TRBV28; abundance: -; len: 14; d_gene: -; CDR3nt: TGTGCCAGCAGTTTGTTCGGGGGTAATGAAAAACTGTTTTTT; CDR3aa: CASSLFGGNEKLFF
j_gene: TRBJ1-6; v_gene: TRBV6-1; abundance: -; len: 15; d_gene: TRBD1; CDR3nt: TGTGCCAGCAGTGAGGGACAGCCCTATAATTCACCCCTCCACTTT; CDR3aa: CASSEGQPYNSPLHF
j_gene: TRBJ2-2; v_gene: TRBV9; abundance: -; len: 15; d_gene: -; CDR3nt: TGTGCCAGCAGCCCAACAGGGTCGAGCACCGGGGAGCTGTTTTTT; CDR3aa: CASSPTGSSTGELFF
j_gene: TRBJ2-1; v_gene: TRBV19; abundance: once; len: 16; d_gene: TRBD2; CDR3nt: TGTGCCAGTAGTCCTCGGGCTAGCGGGAGTATAAGTGAGCAGTTCTTC; CDR3aa: CASSPRASGSISEQFF
j_gene: TRBJ2-3; v_gene: TRBV5-1; abundance: -; len: 22; d_gene: -; CDR3nt: TGCGCCAGCAGCCCTCGACTAGTCCGTGTCGGGATTATACAGAGAAGCACAGATACGCAGTATTTT; CDR3aa: CASSPRLVRVGIIQRSTDTQYF
j_gene: TRBJ2-2; v_gene: TRBV6-4; abundance: -; len: 20; d_gene: TRBD2; CDR3nt: TGTGCCAGCAGTGACTCGGGATTATGGAGACTAGCGGCCCGCACCGGGGAGCTGTTTTTT; CDR3aa: CASSDSGLWRLAARTGELFF
j_gene: TRBJ1-2; v_gene: TRBV4-1; abundance: once; len: 18; d_gene: TRBD1; CDR3nt: TGCGCCAGCAGCCAACAACCGGGACAGCGAGTCGCGGGCGATGGCTACACCTTC; CDR3aa: CASSQQPGQRVAGDGYTF
j_gene: TRBJ2-7; v_gene: TRBV6-6; abundance: -; len: 15; d_gene: -; CDR3nt: TGTGCCAGCAGTTACGGGAGGACAGGCACCTACGAGCAGTACTTC; CDR3aa: CASSYGRTGTYEQYF
j_gene: TRBJ2-7; v_gene: TRBV6-5; abundance: once; len: 16; d_gene: -; CDR3nt: TGTGCCAGCAGTTATCACTTCGGCGGGCAGGGGTACGAGCAGTACTTC; CDR3aa: CASSYHFGGQGYEQYF
j_gene: TRBJ2-7; v_gene: TRBV5-1; abundance: -; len: 15; d_gene: TRBD1; CDR3nt: TGCGCCAGCAGCCCGGGACAGGGGGCCGCCTACGAGCAGTACTTC; CDR3aa: CASSPGQGAAYEQYF
j_gene: TRBJ2-7; v_gene: TRBV28; abundance: -; len: 17; d_gene: TRBD1; CDR3nt: TGTGCCAGCAGCCCAGCCGGTCGGGGGACAGGTATCCACGAGCAGTACTTC; CDR3aa: CASSPAGRGTGIHEQYF
j_gene: TRBJ1-1; v_gene: TRBV28; abundance: -; len: 13; d_gene: -; CDR3nt: TGTGCCAGCAGGGACGGGACACTGGTGGACGCTTTCTTT; CDR3aa: CASRDGTLVDAFF
j_gene: TRBJ1-2; v_gene: TRBV4-3; abundance: -; len: 16; d_gene: -; CDR3nt: TGCGCCAGCAGCCAAGATCATACAGGGACGGGGTATGGCTACACCTTC; CDR3aa: CASSQDHTGTGYGYTF
j_gene: TRBJ2-7; v_gene: TRBV2; abundance: -; len: 14; d_gene: TRBD1; CDR3nt: TGTGCCAGCCGCACAGGACAGGACCTGCGAGAGCAGTACTTC; CDR3aa: CASRTGQDLREQYF
j_gene: TRBJ1-1; v_gene: TRBV30; abundance: -; len: 12; d_gene: -; CDR3nt: TGTGCCTGGGTGGAACAGGTTTCTGAAGCTTTCTTT; CDR3aa: CAWVEQVSEAFF
j_gene: TRBJ2-5; v_gene: TRBV2; abundance: -; len: 14; d_gene: -; CDR3nt: TGTGCCAGCAGTGCCGAGGGGGTTCAAGAGACCCAGTACTTC; CDR3aa: CASSAEGVQETQYF
j_gene: TRBJ2-2; v_gene: TRBV4-3; abundance: -; len: 20; d_gene: TRBD2; CDR3nt: TGCGCCAGCAGCCACCCTAGGCCCCGACTAGCGGGAGCCTTAGCCGGGGAGCTGTTTTTT; CDR3aa: CASSHPRPRLAGALAGELFF
j_gene: TRBJ1-5; v_gene: TRBV6-1; abundance: -; len: 14; d_gene: -; CDR3nt: TGTGCCAGCAGTCCGGACAGTAGCAATCAGCCCCAGCATTTT; CDR3aa: CASSPDSSNQPQHF
j_gene: TRBJ1-2; v_gene: TRBV27; abundance: few; len: 13; d_gene: -; CDR3nt: TGTGCCAGCAGCACTAATTCCAGGGATGGCTACACCTTC; CDR3aa: CASSTNSRDGYTF
j_gene: TRBJ2-7; v_gene: TRBV10-3; abundance: -; len: 14; d_gene: TRBD1; CDR3nt: TGTGCCATCAGTCCGGGACAGATCTCCTACGAGCAGTACTTC; CDR3aa: CAISPGQISYEQYF
j_gene: TRBJ1-6; v_gene: TRBV6-1; abundance: -; len: 14; d_gene: -; CDR3nt: TGTGCCAGCAGTGGTCGGAGCCTTAATTCACCCCTCCACTTT; CDR3aa: CASSGRSLNSPLHF
j_gene: TRBJ1-1; v_gene: TRBV6-6; abundance: -; len: 13; d_gene: -; CDR3nt: TGTGCCAGCAGTTGGGGGGAACGCACTGAAGCTTTCTTT; CDR3aa: CASSWGERTEAFF
j_gene: TRBJ2-3; v_gene: TRBV18; abundance: -; len: 12; d_gene: -; CDR3nt: TGTGCCAGCTCACCGAACGGAGATACGCAGTATTTT; CDR3aa: CASSPNGDTQYF
j_gene: TRBJ1-2; v_gene: TRBV21-1; abundance: -; len: 18; d_gene: -; CDR3nt: TGTGCCAGCAGCAAAGGCAACCTCTTACCCGTTACAAACTATGGCTACACCTTC; CDR3aa: CASSKGNLLPVTNYGYTF
j_gene: TRBJ2-1; v_gene: TRBV7-2; abundance: once; len: 13; d_gene: -; CDR3nt: TGTGCCAGCAGCTTAGCTAGTGCCAATGAGCAGTTCTTC; CDR3aa: CASSLASANEQFF
j_gene: TRBJ2-7; v_gene: TRBV10-3; abundance: once; len: 14; d_gene: TRBD2; CDR3nt: TGTGCCATCAGCTCCGGGGGAGGGTCCTACGAGCAGTACTTC; CDR3aa: CAISSGGGSYEQYF
j_gene: TRBJ1-5; v_gene: TRBV10-3; abundance: -; len: 16; d_gene: TRBD1; CDR3nt: TGTGCCATCAGTGAAGGGGACAGGGCTAGCAATCAGCCCCAGCATTTT; CDR3aa: CAISEGDRASNQPQHF
j_gene: TRBJ2-3; v_gene: TRBV5-8; abundance: -; len: 15; d_gene: TRBD1; CDR3nt: TGTGCCAGCAGCCTACGACAGGGGGTGAGGGATACGCAGTATTTT; CDR3aa: CASSLRQGVRDTQYF
j_gene: TRBJ2-5; v_gene: TRBV5-4; abundance: once; len: 15; d_gene: TRBD2; CDR3nt: TGTGCCAGCAGCGGGCCGGGACTAGCCGCCGAGACCCAGTACTTC; CDR3aa: CASSGPGLAAETQYF
j_gene: TRBJ2-7; v_gene: TRBV5-1; abundance: -; len: 14; d_gene: TRBD1; CDR3nt: TGCGCCAGCAGCTTGGGGACAGGAGCGGAAGAGCAGTACTTC; CDR3aa: CASSLGTGAEEQYF
j_gene: TRBJ1-1; v_gene: TRBV9; abundance: -; len: 14; d_gene: -; CDR3nt: TGTGCCAGCAGCGTGGCCGGGATGAACACTGAAGCTTTCTTT; CDR3aa: CASSVAGMNTEAFF
j_gene: TRBJ2-2; v_gene: TRBV5-8; abundance: -; len: 16; d_gene: TRBD1; CDR3nt: TGTGCCAGCAGCTTGGGACAGGGACCGAACACCGGGGAGCTGTTTTTT; CDR3aa: CASSLGQGPNTGELFF
j_gene: TRBJ2-7; v_gene: TRBV9; abundance: -; len: 14; d_gene: -; CDR3nt: TGTGCCAGCAGCGTAGAGGGGATAACGGACGAGCAGTACTTC; CDR3aa: CASSVEGITDEQYF
j_gene: TRBJ2-7; v_gene: TRBV11-2; abundance: -; len: 15; d_gene: TRBD2; CDR3nt: TGTGCCAGCAGCTCGGGACTAGCGGGAGGCTACGAGCAGTACTTC; CDR3aa: CASSSGLAGGYEQYF
j_gene: TRBJ1-5; v_gene: TRBV19; abundance: -; len: 18; d_gene: TRBD1; CDR3nt: TGTGCCACCAGGACAGGAGCCCATTCTGCTTATAGCAATCAGCCCCAGCATTTT; CDR3aa: CATRTGAHSAYSNQPQHF
j_gene: TRBJ2-2; v_gene: TRBV7-8; abundance: -; len: 15; d_gene: TRBD1; CDR3nt: TGTGCCAGCAGCTTAACGGCAGGGGGCGGCGGGGAGCTGTTTTTT; CDR3aa: CASSLTAGGGGELFF
j_gene: TRBJ1-5; v_gene: TRBV30; abundance: -; len: 11; d_gene: -; CDR3nt: TGTGCCTGCCTTTCGGGAGGGGCCCAGCATTTT; CDR3aa: CACLSGGAQHF
j_gene: TRBJ2-7; v_gene: TRBV10-1; abundance: -; len: 17; d_gene: TRBD2; CDR3nt: TGCGCCAGCAGCCGGACTAGCGGGGGGACAAGCTCCTACGAGCAGTACTTC; CDR3aa: CASSRTSGGTSSYEQYF
j_gene: TRBJ2-5; v_gene: TRBV28; abundance: -; len: 13; d_gene: -; CDR3nt: TGTGCCAGCAGTCCGGGGTTCCAGGAGACCCAGTACTTC; CDR3aa: CASSPGFQETQYF
j_gene: TRBJ1-2; v_gene: TRBV19; abundance: -; len: 15; d_gene: TRBD1; CDR3nt: TGTGCCAGTAGTCCCGACAGGGGAGCTAACTATGGCTACACCTTC; CDR3aa: CASSPDRGANYGYTF
j_gene: TRBJ2-5; v_gene: TRBV5-1; abundance: -; len: 14; d_gene: -; CDR3nt: TGCGCCAGCAGCTTGGGCCAGGGGAAAGAGACCCAGTACTTC; CDR3aa: CASSLGQGKETQYF
j_gene: TRBJ1-3; v_gene: TRBV6-5; abundance: -; len: 16; d_gene: -; CDR3nt: TGTGCCAGCAGTTACGAGCGTCGGGTCTCTGGAAACACCATATATTTT; CDR3aa: CASSYERRVSGNTIYF
j_gene: TRBJ2-5; v_gene: TRBV7-2; abundance: -; len: 14; d_gene: -; CDR3nt: TGTGCCAGCAGCTTAGCCCCGGGCGGGGAGACCCAGTACTTC; CDR3aa: CASSLAPGGETQYF
j_gene: TRBJ2-2; v_gene: TRBV6-6; abundance: few; len: 14; d_gene: TRBD1; CDR3nt: TGTGCCAGCAGGGGGACAGGGAGGACCGGGGAGCTGTTTTTT; CDR3aa: CASRGTGRTGELFF
j_gene: TRBJ2-1; v_gene: TRBV2; abundance: -; len: 12; d_gene: -; CDR3nt: TGTGCCGCGGGCTCAAACTACAATGAGCAGTTCTTC; CDR3aa: CAAGSNYNEQFF
j_gene: TRBJ1-1; v_gene: TRBV27; abundance: -; len: 13; d_gene: TRBD1; CDR3nt: TGTGCCAGCAGGAGACAGGGCCCCACTAAAGCTTTCTTT; CDR3aa: CASRRQGPTKAFF
j_gene: TRBJ2-4; v_gene: TRBV7-9; abundance: -; len: 15; d_gene: -; CDR3nt: TGTGCCAGCAGCTTCGAGAACTTTGGCAAAAACATTCAGTACTTC; CDR3aa: CASSFENFGKNIQYF
j_gene: TRBJ1-2; v_gene: TRBV18; abundance: -; len: 13; d_gene: -; CDR3nt: TGTGCCAGCTCCGGCGGGGAGCGCTATGGCTACACCTTC; CDR3aa: CASSGGERYGYTF
j_gene: TRBJ2-3; v_gene: TRBV11-3; abundance: -; len: 16; d_gene: TRBD2; CDR3nt: TGTGCCAGCAGCCCCGGGACTAGCGTCAGCACAGATACGCAGTATTTT; CDR3aa: CASSPGTSVSTDTQYF
j_gene: TRBJ2-5; v_gene: TRBV5-4; abundance: -; len: 14; d_gene: -; CDR3nt: TGTGCCAGCAGCTTGGGGGCTATGGAAGAGACCCAGTACTTC; CDR3aa: CASSLGAMEETQYF
j_gene: TRBJ2-2; v_gene: TRBV28; abundance: -; len: 16; d_gene: -; CDR3nt: TGTGCCAGCAGTTCCCCCCCCGACAGGATAACCGGGGAGCTGTTTTTT; CDR3aa: CASSSPPDRITGELFF